The 5 T cell receptor beta chains given below trace back to one sample, sequenced in a study of shared clonotypes between healthy human individuals. The table came from immunoSEQ multiplex PCR; TCRdb's copy has only in-frame clones and leaves some out. Here the sample spans under 750,000 clones, approximately 72% being singletons. The sample comprised memory CD4+ T cells sorted from blood. The subset here: CD45RA-negative fraction. The origin of the receptors is a woman in her twenties or thirties in good health.

CDR3 in DNA: TGTGCCAGCTCGCCTGACAGGGCCGCCTACGAGCAGTACTTC. Protein product: CASSPDRAAYEQYF. The chain uses TRBV18 and TRBJ2-7; TRBD1 agrees at 7 bases. The CDR3 has 14 residues. J gave up 2 bases and V 6 bases, and 7 bases lay outside the gene matches. Germline values: CDR1 KGHSH, CDR2 LQKENI.

The chain is built from TRBV30 and TRBJ1-2, with 11 bases aligning to TRBD1. This CDR3 is built from 14 residues. Unmatched junction bases numbered 4, after V lost 1 base and J lost 6 bases. CDR1 is GTSNPN and CDR2 is SVGIG in the germline V gene (reference sequence). CDR3 coding DNA: TGTGCCTGGAGTGGGACAGGGGGCTCTAATGGCTACACCTTC. Translated, it gives CAWSGTGGSNGYTF.

The count of this clone is one. This chain links TRBV4-1 with TRBJ1-2; 8 bases map to TRBD1. Germline assignment: CDR1 MGHRA and CDR2 YSYEKL. The V segment lost 2 bases and the J segment 2 bases; nucleotides outside the gene matches: 16. The CDR3 runs to 19 residues. The CDR3 is CASSQYLRTGLLGNYGYTF. CDR3 DNA: TGCGCCAGCAGCCAATACCTGCGGACAGGGTTATTGGGAAACTATGGCTACACCTTC.

CDR3 protein: CASSPRRGNYGYTF. The CDR3 coding sequence is TGTGCCAGCAGCCCCCGAAGGGGCAACTATGGCTACACCTTC. This sequence joins TRBV27 and TRBJ1-2; possible D gene TRBD1, 5 bases. From germline, CDR1 is MNHEY and CDR2 SMNVEV (reference sequence). Trimming took 6 bases from V and 2 from J, leaving 13 bases between them. This CDR3 spans 14 amino acids.

This chain joins TRBV6-1 and TRBJ2-2, with D perhaps TRBD1 (5 bases). Germline V gives CDR1 MNHNS, CDR2 SASEGT. Trimming shortened V by 4 bases and J by 7 bases, and 10 bases separated the two germline ends. The CDR3 runs to 13 residues. As DNA, the CDR3 is TGTGCCAGCAGTGGACAGTTGGGCGGGGAGCTGTTTTTT. Its translation: CASSGQLGGELFF.